This T cell receptor beta chain was sequenced for a study of cytomegalovirus exposure and HLA in healthy donors. Overall study context: From HLA-typed donors, an early data release held tens of millions of unique TCRs.

Regarding this clone: The antigen is not known.

The CDR3 sequence is 17 residues long. Germline V CDR1 and CDR2: SGHDT, YYEEEE. J lost 1 base, V lost 4 bases, and 8 bases had no gene match. The PCR ran on 60 Vbeta and 13 Jbeta primers. The data were produced by immunoSEQ multiplex PCR, yet TCRdb's version contains in-frame clones alone and is incomplete. The data show 100,000 to 140,000 clones, 76% seen once. Study-level findings and limits: Cytomegalovirus-associated status was assigned to roughly 160 TCR beta chains. Excluded were some V segments that proved indistinguishable, including TRBV6-2 and TRBV6-3.

What was sequenced was PBMCs. The source is a man aged 18 to 35 in good health and CMV-seronegative. The genes are TRBV5-6 and TRBJ2-6; TRBD1 agrees at 7 bases. The CDR3 nucleotides are TGTGCCAGCAGCACCGACAGGGAGCCATCTGGGGCCAACGTCCTGACTTTC. The encoded protein is CASSTDREPSGANVLTF.